The present T cell receptor beta chain was sequenced within a study of blood T cells in healthy people across ages. A second PCR of 7 to 11 cycles used a sample-barcoded 5' primer and a J-beta primer mix. TCRdb re-called the 5' RACE reads with MiXCR, one entry per CDR3 protein. Altogether 1.5 million to 2 million distinct CDR3 sequences are present, 40% to 55% being singletons, with the ten largest covering less than 2.5%. There are a few counts of this clonotype. What it binds is not known. Germline CDR1 SGHVS, CDR2 FNYEAQ. There are 16 residues in the CDR3. J gave up 1 base and V 6 bases, and 8 bases lay outside the gene matches. General study results and limits: Naive T cell percentage showed a strong correlation with the diversity of TCR beta.

The chain combines TRBV7-6 with TRBJ2-3, with 9 bases that match TRBD1. This clonotype was obtained from a middle-aged woman in good health. What was sequenced was blood. CDR3 sequence reads: CASSPQGALGTDTQYF. As DNA, the CDR3 is TGTGCCAGCAGTCCACAGGGGGCTCTCGGCACAGATACGCAGTATTTT.